What follows is one T cell receptor beta chain and its context. As yet, its antigen is unknown. This record comes from a study of T cells after yellow fever vaccination. The CDR3 totals 14 residues. Germline lookup yields CDR1 DFQATT and CDR2 SNEGSKA (reference sequence). V was trimmed by 1 base and J by 2 bases, leaving 12 bases between them. TCRdb reprocessed the 5' RACE reads via MiXCR and lists one record per CDR3 protein. Of hundreds of thousands of distinct CDR3 sequences in the sample, approximately 13% were seen once. Overall study findings and caveats: Clones that expanded after primary vaccination mostly reappeared after the booster (around 96% CD4, 75% to 90% CD8). In FACS-sorted repertoires, abundant clonotypes from the bulk population could appear as contaminants. The secondary response was weaker, and its peak arrived faster, on day 5 versus 15.

This sample comprised PBMCs, obtained on the day of the yellow fever booster vaccination. The V call is TRBV20-1, the J call TRBJ2-7; TRBD2 is a possible D gene (5 bases). The TCR was taken from a man aged 25 to 40 who received the YFV17D yellow fever vaccine. CDR3 region: CSARGTGLTYEQYF. In DNA form, the CDR3 reads TGCAGTGCTAGAGGGACGGGATTGACCTACGAGCAGTACTTC.